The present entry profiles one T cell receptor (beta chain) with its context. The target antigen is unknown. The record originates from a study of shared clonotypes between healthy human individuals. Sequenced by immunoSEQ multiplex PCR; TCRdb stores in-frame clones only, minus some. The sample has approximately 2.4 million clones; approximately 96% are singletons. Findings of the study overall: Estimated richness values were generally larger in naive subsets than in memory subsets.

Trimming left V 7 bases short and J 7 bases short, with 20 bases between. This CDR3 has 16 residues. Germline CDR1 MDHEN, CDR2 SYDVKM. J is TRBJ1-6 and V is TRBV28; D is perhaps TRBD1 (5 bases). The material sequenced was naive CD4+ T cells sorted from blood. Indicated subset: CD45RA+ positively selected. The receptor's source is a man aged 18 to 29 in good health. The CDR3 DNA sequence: TGTGCCAGCACCTCCTCCGGGACGGCAGAGAATTCACCCCTCCACTTT. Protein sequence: CASTSSGTAENSPLHF.